The source of this T cell receptor beta chain is a study of technical replicates of blood from several donors. Assay: immunoSEQ multiplex PCR; the TCRdb copy retains only in-frame clones and omits some. Of some 80,000 clones in the sample, just over 95% were seen once. This CDR3 spans 17 amino acids. CDR1 SEHNR and CDR2 FQNEAQ come from the germline V gene (reference sequence). V lost 5 bases and J lost 3; bases outside the gene matches: 11. Sequenced input: T cells isolated from PBMCs. The rearrangement uses TRBV7-9 and TRBJ2-2, with 8 bases lining up with TRBD1. The TCR sequence derives from a human donor in good health. The CDR3 coding sequence is TGTGCCAGCAGCACCCTAGGGACAGGTGTTTACACCGGGGAGCTGTTTTTT. It specifies CASSTLGTGVYTGELFF.